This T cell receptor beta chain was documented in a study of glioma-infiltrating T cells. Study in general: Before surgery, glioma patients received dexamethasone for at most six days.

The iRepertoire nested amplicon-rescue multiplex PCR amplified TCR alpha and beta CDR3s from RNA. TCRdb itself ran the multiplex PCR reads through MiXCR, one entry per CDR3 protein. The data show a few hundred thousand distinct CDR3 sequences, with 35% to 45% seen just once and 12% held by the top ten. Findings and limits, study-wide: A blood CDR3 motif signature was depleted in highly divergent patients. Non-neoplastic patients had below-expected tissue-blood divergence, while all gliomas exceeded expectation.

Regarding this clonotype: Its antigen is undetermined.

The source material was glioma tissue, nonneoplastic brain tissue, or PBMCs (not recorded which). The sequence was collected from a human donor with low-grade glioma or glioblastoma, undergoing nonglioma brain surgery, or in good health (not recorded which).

The CDR3 coding sequence is TGTGCCAGTACGGTGGGACAGATCGGGAATGAGCAGTTCTTC. It is translated as CASTVGQIGNEQFF. This sequence joins TRBV19 and TRBJ2-1; 7 bases agree with TRBD1. J was trimmed by 7 bases and V by 7 bases; bases with no gene match: 10. Germline V gives CDR1 LNHDA, CDR2 SQIVND (reference sequence). CDR3 size: 14 residues.